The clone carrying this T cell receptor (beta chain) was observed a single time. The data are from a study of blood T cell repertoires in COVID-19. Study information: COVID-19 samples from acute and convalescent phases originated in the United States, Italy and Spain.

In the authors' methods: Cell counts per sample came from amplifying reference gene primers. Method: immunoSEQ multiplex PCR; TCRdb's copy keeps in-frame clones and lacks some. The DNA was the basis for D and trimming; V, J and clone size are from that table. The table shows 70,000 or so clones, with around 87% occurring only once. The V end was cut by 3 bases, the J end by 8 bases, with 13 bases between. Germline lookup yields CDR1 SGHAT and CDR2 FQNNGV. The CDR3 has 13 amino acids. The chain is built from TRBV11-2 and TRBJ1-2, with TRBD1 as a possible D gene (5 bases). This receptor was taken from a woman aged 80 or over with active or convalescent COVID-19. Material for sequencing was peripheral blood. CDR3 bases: TGTGCCAGCAGCTTCAGGGTCGGAGTGGGCTACACCTTC. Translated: CASSFRVGVGYTF.